The entry below describes one T cell receptor (beta chain). Its target is not known. The data are from a study of T cells in localized non-small cell lung cancer. TCRdb's copy holds only in-frame clones and misses some; the assay was immunoSEQ multiplex PCR. The sample contains about 11,000 clones, 90% to 95% of which appear only once. The CDR3 loop spans 13 amino acids. Germline values: CDR1 SGHTA, CDR2 FQGTGA. V lost 4 bases and J 3 bases, leaving 10 bases between the germline ends. Study outcomes and limitations: A single tumor region was sequenced, leaving heterogeneity possible. A median of 57 of the top 100 tumor clones appeared in adjacent lung, which was paired and uninvolved.

The receptor's source is a male donor aged 60 or over with stage III lung adenocarcinoma. The chain recombines TRBV7-3 with TRBJ2-7; unclear D gene. The specimen comprised peripheral blood, sampled before any cancer treatment. CDR3 loop: CASSSRAHYEQYF. CDR3 in DNA: TGTGCCAGCAGCTCCCGGGCCCACTACGAGCAGTACTTC.